These T cell receptor beta chains were read from a single sample in a study of OX40 agonist ivuxolimab in advanced cancers. TCRdb's table, derived via immunoSEQ multiplex PCR, lists solely in-frame clones and lacks some. The sample consists of approximately 21,000 clones, about 80% of them appearing once. The input for sequencing was CD4+ or CD8+ T cells sorted from blood, taken in a trial of the OX40 agonist ivuxolimab. The receptor source for this set is an adult with an advanced solid tumor such as melanoma, head and neck, liver or kidney cancer. Each CDR3 is given with its conserved first and last residue. Fields, in order: CDR3 DNA, CDR3 protein, J gene, clone size, D gene, V gene. A D gene is named only where the DNA matches it firmly. Size is stated for part of the rows, as once, few or many counts, or as a class when the clone is expanded.

CDR3 DNA: TGTGCCAGCAGTTACCGAGGACTCACCGGGGAGCTGTTTTTT
CDR3 protein: CASSYRGLTGELFF
J gene: TRBJ2-2
clone size: NA
D gene: NA
V gene: TRBV27

CDR3 DNA: TGCAGCGTTGAAGATGCCGACGCCGACTCTGGAAACACCATATATTTT
CDR3 protein: CSVEDADADSGNTIYF
J gene: TRBJ1-3
clone size: NA
D gene: NA
V gene: TRBV29-1

CDR3 DNA: TGTGCCAGCAAGGTCTCGGAGACCTACGAGCAGTACTTC
CDR3 protein: CASKVSETYEQYF
J gene: TRBJ2-7
clone size: NA
D gene: NA
V gene: TRBV6-5

CDR3 DNA: TGTGCCAGCACCAAGGACAGGCTCTCCTACGAGCAGTACTTC
CDR3 protein: CASTKDRLSYEQYF
J gene: TRBJ2-7
clone size: NA
D gene: TRBD1
V gene: TRBV7-3

CDR3 DNA: TGTGCCAGCAGCTTGACCGCGATCAATGAGCAGTTCTTC
CDR3 protein: CASSLTAINEQFF
J gene: TRBJ2-1
clone size: few
D gene: NA
V gene: TRBV5-5

CDR3 DNA: TGTGCCAGCAGCTTGGACGGGACGAACACTGAAGCTTTCTTT
CDR3 protein: CASSLDGTNTEAFF
J gene: TRBJ1-1
clone size: few
D gene: NA
V gene: TRBV4-2

CDR3 DNA: TGTGCCAGCAAATGGCGGACAGCTCAAACCGGGGAGCTGTTTTTT
CDR3 protein: CASKWRTAQTGELFF
J gene: TRBJ2-2
clone size: NA
D gene: NA
V gene: TRBV28

CDR3 DNA: TGCGCCAGCAGGGACAGGGGTTGGGATTCACCCCTCCACTTT
CDR3 protein: CASRDRGWDSPLHF
J gene: TRBJ1-6
clone size: few
D gene: TRBD1
V gene: TRBV4-1

CDR3 DNA: TGTGCCAGCAGTGAATTACGGGATGTGAACATTCAGTACTTC
CDR3 protein: CASSELRDVNIQYF
J gene: TRBJ2-4
clone size: NA
D gene: NA
V gene: TRBV25-1

CDR3 DNA: TGTGCCAGCAGCAAAGGGTGGGGCGCTGGAAACACCATATATTTT
CDR3 protein: CASSKGWGAGNTIYF
J gene: TRBJ1-3
clone size: NA
D gene: NA
V gene: TRBV6-5

CDR3 DNA: TGCGCCAGCAGCTTAGGGACTAGCGTGGGGGAGCTGTTTTTT
CDR3 protein: CASSLGTSVGELFF
J gene: TRBJ2-2
clone size: NA
D gene: TRBD2
V gene: TRBV5-1

CDR3 DNA: TGTGCCAGCGTAGATTGGAATGAGCAGTTCTTC
CDR3 protein: CASVDWNEQFF
J gene: TRBJ2-1
clone size: NA
D gene: NA
V gene: TRBV2

CDR3 DNA: TGTGCCAGCAGGCTACTAGGGTCGGAGACCCAGTACTTC
CDR3 protein: CASRLLGSETQYF
J gene: TRBJ2-5
clone size: NA
D gene: NA
V gene: TRBV2

CDR3 DNA: TGTGCCAGCAGCTTACGTCCCAGCGGGAGAATCCCTGGCGCAGATACGCAGTATTTT
CDR3 protein: CASSLRPSGRIPGADTQYF
J gene: TRBJ2-3
clone size: medium-sized
D gene: TRBD2
V gene: TRBV7-2

CDR3 DNA: TGCGCCAGCAGCCAAGATCCAGCGGGAGTAGATACGCAGTATTTT
CDR3 protein: CASSQDPAGVDTQYF
J gene: TRBJ2-3
clone size: NA
D gene: TRBD2
V gene: TRBV4-1

CDR3 DNA: TGTGCCAGCAGCTTTCCCGCCGGGCGGGGAGCTTTCTTT
CDR3 protein: CASSFPAGRGAFF
J gene: TRBJ1-1
clone size: NA
D gene: NA
V gene: TRBV12-1

CDR3 DNA: TGTGCCAGCAGCCCCCGCCAGGGACTGTCCTACGAGCAGTACTTC
CDR3 protein: CASSPRQGLSYEQYF
J gene: TRBJ2-7
clone size: once
D gene: NA
V gene: TRBV7-9

CDR3 DNA: TGTGCCAGCAGCTTAGCCTACAGGGGGGTCTCCGTCGTGGAGCAGTTCTTC
CDR3 protein: CASSLAYRGVSVVEQFF
J gene: TRBJ2-1
clone size: few
D gene: TRBD1
V gene: TRBV7-2

CDR3 DNA: TGTGCCAGCAGTGTTGGGCAGGGGGGCTCCTACGAGCAGTACTTC
CDR3 protein: CASSVGQGGSYEQYF
J gene: TRBJ2-7
clone size: NA
D gene: NA
V gene: TRBV2

CDR3 DNA: TGTGCCAGCAGCAAAGGGTGGGGCGCTGGAAACACCATATATTTT
CDR3 protein: CASSKGWGAGNTIYF
J gene: TRBJ1-3
clone size: NA
D gene: NA
V gene: TRBV6-1

CDR3 DNA: TGTGCCAGCAGCTTATCCCTCTACAATGAGCAGTTCTTC
CDR3 protein: CASSLSLYNEQFF
J gene: TRBJ2-1
clone size: NA
D gene: NA
V gene: TRBV7-3

CDR3 DNA: TGTGCCAGCAGTTTATCGGAGACAGGGACCGGCGAGCAGTACTTC
CDR3 protein: CASSLSETGTGEQYF
J gene: TRBJ2-7
clone size: NA
D gene: TRBD1
V gene: TRBV28

CDR3 DNA: TGTGCCAGCAGCGACTGGGGAAGAAACACTGAAGCTTTCTTT
CDR3 protein: CASSDWGRNTEAFF
J gene: TRBJ1-1
clone size: NA
D gene: NA
V gene: TRBV13

CDR3 DNA: TGTGCCACCGGACTGAACTCTGGGGCCAACGTCCTGACTTTC
CDR3 protein: CATGLNSGANVLTF
J gene: TRBJ2-6
clone size: NA
D gene: NA
V gene: TRBV6-1

CDR3 DNA: TGTGCCAGCTCACCTTGGACTAGCGTTACGAACACCGGGGAGCTGTTTTTT
CDR3 protein: CASSPWTSVTNTGELFF
J gene: TRBJ2-2
clone size: NA
D gene: TRBD2
V gene: TRBV18

CDR3 DNA: TGTGCCAGCAGCCCTAGGGTTGGGGAATTAGCGGGAGGTGCCCTCTACGAGCAGTACTTC
CDR3 protein: CASSPRVGELAGGALYEQYF
J gene: TRBJ2-7
clone size: NA
D gene: TRBD2
V gene: TRBV11-3

CDR3 DNA: TGTGCCAGCAGCTTAGGGCCACGAAACACCATATATTTT
CDR3 protein: CASSLGPRNTIYF
J gene: TRBJ1-3
clone size: NA
D gene: NA
V gene: TRBV13

CDR3 DNA: TGTGCCAGTAGTATAGTCAGAGACAACCCGAACACTGAAGCTTTCTTT
CDR3 protein: CASSIVRDNPNTEAFF
J gene: TRBJ1-1
clone size: few
D gene: NA
V gene: TRBV19

CDR3 DNA: TGTGCCAGCAGCAGCAAGAGCTCCTACAATGAGCAGTTCTTC
CDR3 protein: CASSSKSSYNEQFF
J gene: TRBJ2-1
clone size: NA
D gene: NA
V gene: TRBV21-1

CDR3 DNA: TGTGCCAGCAGCGGGGAGGGCAGGAGCTCCTACGAGCAGTACTTC
CDR3 protein: CASSGEGRSSYEQYF
J gene: TRBJ2-7
clone size: NA
D gene: TRBD2
V gene: TRBV9

CDR3 DNA: TGTGCCAGCAGTCAGGGTGGGGGGATTGAGCGCAATGAGCAGTTCTTC
CDR3 protein: CASSQGGGIERNEQFF
J gene: TRBJ2-1
clone size: NA
D gene: NA
V gene: TRBV9

CDR3 DNA: TGTGCCAGTAGTATAGCACGGAGCTCCTACAATGAGCAGTTCTTC
CDR3 protein: CASSIARSSYNEQFF
J gene: TRBJ2-1
clone size: NA
D gene: NA
V gene: TRBV19

CDR3 DNA: TGTGCCAGCAGCGGGACGAGGGTGGAGCAGTTCTTC
CDR3 protein: CASSGTRVEQFF
J gene: TRBJ2-1
clone size: NA
D gene: NA
V gene: TRBV9

CDR3 DNA: TGTGCCAGCAAGAAGGGGACAGACATTCAGTACTTC
CDR3 protein: CASKKGTDIQYF
J gene: TRBJ2-4
clone size: NA
D gene: TRBD1
V gene: TRBV7-9

CDR3 DNA: TGTGCCTGGAGACCCTCCACCGGGAGCTCAGAAGCTTTCTTT
CDR3 protein: CAWRPSTGSSEAFF
J gene: TRBJ1-1
clone size: NA
D gene: NA
V gene: TRBV30

CDR3 DNA: TGTGCCAGCAGCTTGGGACAAAACGAGCAGTACTTC
CDR3 protein: CASSLGQNEQYF
J gene: TRBJ2-7
clone size: NA
D gene: NA
V gene: TRBV5-4

CDR3 DNA: TGTGCCAGCAGACCCAGGACAGGGGGCACAGATACGCAGTATTTT
CDR3 protein: CASRPRTGGTDTQYF
J gene: TRBJ2-3
clone size: NA
D gene: TRBD1
V gene: TRBV6-5

CDR3 DNA: TGTGCCAGCAGCACCCGGGGTAGCGGGAGTAATGAGCAGTTCTTC
CDR3 protein: CASSTRGSGSNEQFF
J gene: TRBJ2-1
clone size: NA
D gene: TRBD2
V gene: TRBV7-9

CDR3 DNA: TGCGCCAGCAGCTTACAGGGAAATCAGCCCCAGCATTTT
CDR3 protein: CASSLQGNQPQHF
J gene: TRBJ1-5
clone size: once
D gene: NA
V gene: TRBV5-1

CDR3 DNA: TGTGCCAGCAGTTACTTTTCCGGGGGCAGCACCGGGGAGCTGTTTTTT
CDR3 protein: CASSYFSGGSTGELFF
J gene: TRBJ2-2
clone size: NA
D gene: NA
V gene: TRBV6-5

CDR3 DNA: TGTGCCAGCACTCCCTCAGTCCGGGACGAGCAGTACTTC
CDR3 protein: CASTPSVRDEQYF
J gene: TRBJ2-7
clone size: NA
D gene: NA
V gene: TRBV7-9

CDR3 DNA: TGTGCCAGTAGTGATCCCGGGACAGGGCGGACTAACTATGGCTACACCTTC
CDR3 protein: CASSDPGTGRTNYGYTF
J gene: TRBJ1-2
clone size: few
D gene: TRBD1
V gene: TRBV19

CDR3 DNA: TGTGCCACCAGCAGACGGCCCACCGGGGAGCTGTTTTTT
CDR3 protein: CATSRRPTGELFF
J gene: TRBJ2-2
clone size: NA
D gene: NA
V gene: TRBV15

CDR3 DNA: TGTGCCAGCAGGGGCCAGGGAGGGCCGCGGGTCTACAATGAGCAGTTCTTC
CDR3 protein: CASRGQGGPRVYNEQFF
J gene: TRBJ2-1
clone size: NA
D gene: TRBD2
V gene: TRBV25-1

CDR3 DNA: TGTGCCAGCAGGACTAGCGGGGCCTTTGTTCATGAGCAGTTCTTC
CDR3 protein: CASRTSGAFVHEQFF
J gene: TRBJ2-1
clone size: NA
D gene: TRBD2
V gene: TRBV11-2

CDR3 DNA: TGTGCCAGCAGCCCGATGGGCTACGAGCAGTACTTC
CDR3 protein: CASSPMGYEQYF
J gene: TRBJ2-7
clone size: NA
D gene: NA
V gene: TRBV7-9

CDR3 DNA: TGTGCCAGCAGTTTCACCCAAAGTCAAGGGGGAGAGACCCAGTACTTC
CDR3 protein: CASSFTQSQGGETQYF
J gene: TRBJ2-5
clone size: NA
D gene: NA
V gene: TRBV6-5